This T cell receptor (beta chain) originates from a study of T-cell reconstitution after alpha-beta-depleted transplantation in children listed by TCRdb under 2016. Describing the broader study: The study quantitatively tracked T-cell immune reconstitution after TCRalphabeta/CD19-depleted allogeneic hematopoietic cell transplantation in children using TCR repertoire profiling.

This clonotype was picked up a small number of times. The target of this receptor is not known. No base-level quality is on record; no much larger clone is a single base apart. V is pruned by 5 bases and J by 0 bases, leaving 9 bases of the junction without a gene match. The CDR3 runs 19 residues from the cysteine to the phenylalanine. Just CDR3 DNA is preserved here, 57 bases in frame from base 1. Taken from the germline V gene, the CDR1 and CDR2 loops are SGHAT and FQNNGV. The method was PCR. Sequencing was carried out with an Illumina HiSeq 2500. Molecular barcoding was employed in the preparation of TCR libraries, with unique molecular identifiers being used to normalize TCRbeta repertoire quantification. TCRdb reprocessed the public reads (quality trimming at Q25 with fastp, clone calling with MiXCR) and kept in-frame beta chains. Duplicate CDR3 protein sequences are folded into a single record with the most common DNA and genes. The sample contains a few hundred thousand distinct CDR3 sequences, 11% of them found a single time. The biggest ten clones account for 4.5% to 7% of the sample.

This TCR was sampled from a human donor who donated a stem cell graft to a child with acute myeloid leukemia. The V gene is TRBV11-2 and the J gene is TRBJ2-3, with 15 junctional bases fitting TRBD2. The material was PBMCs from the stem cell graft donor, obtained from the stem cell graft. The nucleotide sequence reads TGTGCCAGCAGCCCACTACCGGGACTAGCGGGGGGAAGCACAGATACGCAGTATTTT. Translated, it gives CASSPLPGLAGGSTDTQYF.